This passage covers 8 T cell receptor beta chains from one sample sequenced in a study of cytomegalovirus exposure and HLA in healthy donors. The PCR employed 60 Vbeta primers together with 13 Jbeta primers. Clones were read by immunoSEQ multiplex PCR, and TCRdb kept only the in-frame ones, dropping some. In total, the table holds about 76,000 clones. The sample was PBMCs. These receptors were obtained from a woman between 40 and 50 years old in good health and CMV-seropositive.

This chain links TRBV4-3 with TRBJ1-3, with D maybe TRBD1 (6 bases). The V gene lost 1 base and the J gene lost 4 bases, with 17 bases spanning the gap. Germline lookup yields CDR1 LGHNA and CDR2 YSLEER. This CDR3 has 17 amino acids. CDR3 nucleotide sequence: TGCGCCAGCAGCCAAGCGCCTTTAGGGGGGGTGGGAAACACCATATATTTT. Encoded protein: CASSQAPLGGVGNTIYF.

V is TRBV5-1 and J is TRBJ2-1, with 9 bases lining up with TRBD2. Germline lookup yields CDR1 SGHRS and CDR2 YFSETQ. With 4 bases clipped from V and 9 bases from J, the junction kept 11 bases outside the gene matches. This CDR3 comprises 15 residues. The CDR3 loop is CASSPGTSLDSEQFF. CDR3 coding DNA: TGCGCCAGCAGCCCCGGGACTAGCCTGGATAGTGAGCAGTTCTTC.

This sequence joins TRBV9 and TRBJ2-1, with 7 positions matching TRBD1. There are 15 residues in the CDR3. CDR1 SGDLS and CDR2 YYNGEE come from the germline V gene. V shed 7 bases, J shed 7 bases, and the junction held 14 bases outside the gene matches. CDR3 bases: TGTGCCAGCGGCGGGTCCAGGGGGAATATGAATGAGCAGTTCTTC. Protein sequence: CASGGSRGNMNEQFF.

This sequence joins TRBV6-4 and TRBJ2-2, with 10 bases lining up with TRBD1. Germline CDR1 and CDR2: MRHNA and SNTAGT. V gave up 5 bases and J gave up 6 bases; unmatched junction bases: 9. The CDR3 has 16 residues. CDR3 bases: TGTGCCAGCAGTCCCGCCGGGACAGGGGAAGCCGGGGAGCTGTTTTTT. It yields the protein CASSPAGTGEAGELFF.

The rearrangement uses TRBV19 and TRBJ1-1, with no clear D. The CDR3 spans 16 residues. V was cut by 5 bases and J by 1 base, with 17 bases left in between. Germline V gene data show CDR1 as LNHDA and CDR2 as SQIVND (reference sequence). In DNA, the CDR3 is TGTGCCAGTAGTCCCCTCACCATCACTTGGAACACTGAAGCTTTCTTT. Its protein product is CASSPLTITWNTEAFF.

The rearrangement joins TRBV30 to TRBJ2-1; TRBD2 aligns across 14 bases. J gave up 7 bases and V 6 bases, and 8 bases lay outside the gene matches. CDR1 is GTSNPN, CDR2 SVGIG, per germline (reference sequence). The CDR3 extends over 15 amino acids. CDR3 sequence reads: CACPAGTSGSNEQFF. The CDR3, as DNA: TGTGCCTGTCCCGCGGGGACTAGCGGGAGTAATGAGCAGTTCTTC.

The V gene is TRBV7-8, the J gene TRBJ1-3, with TRBD1 as a possible D gene (6 bases). Trimming took off 9 bases at V and 0 bases at J, with 12 bases between the two ends. This CDR3 has 14 residues. Germline V gives CDR1 SGHVS, CDR2 FQNEAQ. CDR3 nucleotide sequence: TGTGCCAGTACCAGGGGTTACTCTGGAAACACCATATATTTT. Its protein product is CASTRGYSGNTIYF.

V and J are TRBV15 and TRBJ1-3; tentatively, D is TRBD1 (5 bases). This CDR3 comprises 15 residues. Trimming stripped 2 bases from V and 0 bases from J, with 8 bases between. CDR1 is LNHNV and CDR2 is YYDKDF in the germline V gene (reference sequence). CDR3 sequence: CATSRQQVSGNTIYF. The DNA for the CDR3 is TGTGCCACCAGCAGACAACAGGTCTCTGGAAACACCATATATTTT.